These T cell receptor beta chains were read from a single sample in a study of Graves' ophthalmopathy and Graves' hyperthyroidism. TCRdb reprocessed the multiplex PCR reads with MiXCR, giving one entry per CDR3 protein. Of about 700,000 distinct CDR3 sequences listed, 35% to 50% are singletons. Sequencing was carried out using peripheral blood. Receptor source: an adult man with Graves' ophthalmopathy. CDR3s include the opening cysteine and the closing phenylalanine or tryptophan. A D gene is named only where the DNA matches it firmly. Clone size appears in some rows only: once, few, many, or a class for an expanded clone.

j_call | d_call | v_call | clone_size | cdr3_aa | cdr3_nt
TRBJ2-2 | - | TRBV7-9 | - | CASSSGHGELFF | TGTGCCAGCAGCTCGGGCCACGGGGAGCTGTTTTTT
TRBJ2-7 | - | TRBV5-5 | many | CASSLEGRSYEQYF | TGTGCCAGCAGCTTGGAGGGGAGGTCCTACGAGCAGTACTTC
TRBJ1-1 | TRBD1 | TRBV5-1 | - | CASSGPTGMGDTEAFF | TGTGCCAGCAGCGGCCCGACAGGGATGGGGGACACTGAAGCTTTCTTT
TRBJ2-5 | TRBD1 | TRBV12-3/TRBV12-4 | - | CASSFDRAYQETQYF | TGTGCCAGCAGTTTTGACAGGGCGTACCAAGAGACCCAGTACTTC
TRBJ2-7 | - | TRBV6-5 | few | CASSRRTDSYEQYF | TGTGCCAGCAGCCGCCGGACAGACTCCTACGAGCAGTACTTC
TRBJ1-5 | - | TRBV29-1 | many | CSVGQVGGQPQHF | TGCAGCGTTGGACAGGTTGGGGGGCAGCCCCAGCATTTT
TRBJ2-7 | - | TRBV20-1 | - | CSARSTGMYEQYF | TGCAGTGCTAGAAGTACCGGGATGTACGAGCAGTACTTC
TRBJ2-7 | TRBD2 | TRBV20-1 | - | CSAGREYGEQYF | TGCAGTGCTGGGCGGGAGTATGGTGAGCAGTACTTC
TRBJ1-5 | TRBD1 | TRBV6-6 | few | CASSYLTGSFQPQHF | TGTGCCAGCAGTTACTTGACAGGGTCCTTTCAGCCCCAGCATTTT
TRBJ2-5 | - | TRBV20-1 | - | CSPNRDGVTQYF | TGCAGTCCCAACAGGGATGGGGTGACCCAGTACTTC
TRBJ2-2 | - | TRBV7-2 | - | CASSSLTRPWFTGELFF | TGTGCCAGCAGCTCGCTGACAAGGCCTTGGTTCACCGGGGAGCTGTTTTTT
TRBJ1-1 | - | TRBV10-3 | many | CAIPEQTTEAFF | TGTGCCATCCCCGAACAGACCACTGAAGCTTTCTTT
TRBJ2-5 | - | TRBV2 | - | CASSGQDPGTQYF | TGTGCCAGCAGTGGCCAGGATCCCGGGACCCAGTACTTC
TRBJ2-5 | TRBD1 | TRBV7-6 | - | CASSLVYGARQGWRTQYF | TGTGCCAGCAGCTTAGTATATGGAGCCCGACAGGGTTGGCGGACCCAGTACTTC
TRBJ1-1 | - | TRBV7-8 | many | CASSPERGEGTEAFF | TGTGCCAGCAGCCCAGAGCGGGGTGAGGGCACTGAAGCTTTCTTT
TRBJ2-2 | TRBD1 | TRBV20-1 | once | CSAEDRRWNTGELFF | TGCAGTGCTGAGGACAGGAGATGGAACACCGGGGAGCTGTTTTTT
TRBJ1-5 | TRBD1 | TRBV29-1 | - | CSVLTGGGQPQHF | TGCAGCGTTCTGACAGGGGGCGGTCAGCCCCAGCATTTT
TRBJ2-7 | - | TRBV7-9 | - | CASSPPRGSYEQYF | TGTGCCAGCAGTCCCCCCAGGGGCTCCTACGAGCAGTACTTC
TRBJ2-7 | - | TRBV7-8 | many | CASSLGQPYEQYF | TGTGCCAGCAGCTTAGGCCAGCCCTACGAGCAGTACTTC
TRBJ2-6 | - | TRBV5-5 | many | CASNSPGANVLTF | TGTGCCAGCAACTCTCCGGGGGCCAACGTCCTGACTTTC
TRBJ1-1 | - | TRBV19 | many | CASSIQGNTEAFF | TGTGCCAGTAGTATTCAGGGGAACACTGAAGCTTTCTTT
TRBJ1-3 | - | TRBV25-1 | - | CASRSTQGISGNTIYF | TGTGCCAGCAGATCAACTCAGGGGATATCTGGAAACACCATATATTTT
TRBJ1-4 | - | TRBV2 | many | CASSDLSDEKLFF | TGTGCCAGCAGTGATTTAAGTGACGAAAAACTGTTTTTT
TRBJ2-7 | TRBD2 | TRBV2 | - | CASKGGYEQYF | TGTGCCAGCAAGGGAGGGTACGAGCAGTACTTC
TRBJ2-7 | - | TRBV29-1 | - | CSVALVVSSYEQYF | TGCAGCGTAGCACTTGTGGTAAGCTCCTACGAGCAGTACTTC
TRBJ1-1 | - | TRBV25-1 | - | CASERLGAGTEAFF | TGTGCCAGTGAACGTCTGGGGGCAGGCACTGAAGCTTTCTTT
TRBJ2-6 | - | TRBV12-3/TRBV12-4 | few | CASSFSHYLSGANVLTF | TGTGCCAGCAGTTTTAGCCACTACCTCTCTGGGGCCAACGTCCTGACTTTC
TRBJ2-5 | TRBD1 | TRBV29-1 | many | CSAPLGTGQETQYF | TGCAGCGCCCCTCTGGGGACAGGCCAAGAGACCCAGTACTTC
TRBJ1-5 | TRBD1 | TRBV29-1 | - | CSAVPQGVGTQHF | TGCAGCGCTGTGCCACAGGGGGTTGGGACCCAGCATTTT
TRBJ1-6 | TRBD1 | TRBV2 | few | CASSLGQAVNSPLHF | TGTGCCAGCAGTTTGGGACAGGCTGTTAATTCACCCCTCCACTTT
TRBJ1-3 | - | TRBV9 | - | CASSVDQATSGNTIYF | TGTGCCAGCAGCGTAGATCAAGCAACCTCTGGAAACACCATATATTTT
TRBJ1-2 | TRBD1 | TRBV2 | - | CASSADRVDGNTF | TGTGCCAGCAGTGCGGACAGGGTGGACGGAAACACCTTC
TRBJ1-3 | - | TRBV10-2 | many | CASAGQALSGNTIYF | TGCGCCAGCGCTGGTCAGGCGCTCTCTGGAAACACCATATATTTT
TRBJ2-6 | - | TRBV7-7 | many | CASSPDMSGANVLTF | TGTGCCAGCAGCCCGGATATGTCCGGGGCCAACGTCCTGACTTTC
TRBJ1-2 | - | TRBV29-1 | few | CSVEAGHGNTF | TGCAGCGTTGAAGCGGGGCATGGAAACACCTTC
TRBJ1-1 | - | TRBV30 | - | CAWGRLGTEAFF | TGTGCCTGGGGAAGACTAGGAACTGAAGCTTTCTTT
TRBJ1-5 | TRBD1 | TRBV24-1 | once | CATSDSGQGNYEHF | TGTGCCACCAGTGATTCTGGACAGGGGAACTACGAGCATTTT
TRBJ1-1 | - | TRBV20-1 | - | CSARGGAGNTEAFF | TGCAGTGCTAGAGGTGGAGCGGGGAACACTGAAGCTTTCTTT
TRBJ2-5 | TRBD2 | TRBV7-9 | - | CASSYRTSGGSETQYF | TGTGCCAGCAGCTATCGGACTAGCGGGGGCTCAGAGACCCAGTACTTC
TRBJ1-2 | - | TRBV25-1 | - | CASSSRTPGGYGYTF | TGTGCCAGCAGTTCAAGGACTCCCGGGGGCTATGGCTACACCTTC
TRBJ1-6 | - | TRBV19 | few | CASSPGGAELPNSPLHF | TGTGCCAGTAGCCCCGGGGGAGCAGAGCTACCCAATTCACCCCTCCACTTT
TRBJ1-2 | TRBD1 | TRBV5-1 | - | CASTTGTESNYGYTF | TGCGCCAGCACCACCGGGACAGAGTCTAACTATGGCTACACCTTC
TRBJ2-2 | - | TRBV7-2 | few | CASSVRQGLNTGELFF | TGTGCCAGCAGTGTGCGGCAGGGGCTGAACACCGGGGAGCTGTTTTTT
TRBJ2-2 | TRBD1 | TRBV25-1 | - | CASSPTPGQTNTGELFF | TGTGCCAGCAGCCCGACCCCGGGACAGACGAACACCGGGGAGCTGTTTTTT
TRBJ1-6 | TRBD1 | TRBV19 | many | CASSIPRGHNSPLHF | TGTGCCAGTAGTATCCCCAGGGGGCACAATTCACCCCTCCACTTT